Listed below are T cell receptor beta chains from one sample, sequenced in a study of beta chain features in type 1 diabetes. Repertoires were generated with immunoSEQ multiplex PCR, while TCRdb's copy carries only in-frame clones and drops some. The sample includes 50,000 to 70,000 clones, approximately 52% seen only once; the top ten take 2% to 3%. The sequencing input was Tregs from blood. The origin of the receptors is a woman between 40 and 50 years old with type 1 diabetes. CDR3s include the opening cysteine and the closing phenylalanine or tryptophan. A D gene is named only where the DNA matches it firmly. The size entry is marked missing in some rows and otherwise reads once, few, many or a size class.

>TRBV4-2|TRBJ1-2|.|.
TGTGCCAGCAGCCAAGATTCCGTCGGGGGGAACTATGGCTACACCTTC
CASSQDSVGGNYGYTF
>TRBV5-1|TRBJ2-5|.|TRBD1
TGCGCCAGCAGCTTCGGGTTTACAGGGGAGATGAGAGAGACCCAGTACTTC
CASSFGFTGEMRETQYF
>TRBV5-4|TRBJ2-1|.|.
TGTGCCAGCAGCTTGGCCCCGGGATCGGTTGAGCAGTTCTTC
CASSLAPGSVEQFF
>TRBV6-5|TRBJ1-1|.|.
TGTGCCTCCCGCAGCGGGCTCTCGAACACTGAAGCTTTCTTT
CASRSGLSNTEAFF
>TRBV18|TRBJ1-2|.|.
TGTGCCAGCTCACCGGACAGTAACTATGGCTACACCTTC
CASSPDSNYGYTF
>TRBV7-9|TRBJ1-1|few|TRBD1
TGTGCCAGCAGCCTCGACAGGGGGCAAATGAACACTGAAGCTTTCTTT
CASSLDRGQMNTEAFF
>TRBV7-2|TRBJ2-3|.|.
TGTGCCAGCAGCTTAGTTCCCGAGGTCGATACGCAGTATTTT
CASSLVPEVDTQYF
>TRBV7-2|TRBJ2-7|.|.
TGTGCCAGCAGCTTAGAATCGGGTCCCTCCTACGAGCAGTACTTC
CASSLESGPSYEQYF
>TRBV6-5|TRBJ2-7|few|.
TGTGCCAGCACCTCCCCCGGGGACGAGCAGTACTTC
CASTSPGDEQYF
>TRBV7-2|TRBJ2-7|few|.
TGTGCCAGCAGCTTGTCCCACACGCAATACGAGCAGTACTTC
CASSLSHTQYEQYF
>TRBV7-7|TRBJ2-5|.|.
TGTGCTAGCAGCACCGACAGACAAGAGACCCAGTACTTC
CASSTDRQETQYF
>TRBV27|TRBJ2-6|.|TRBD1
TGTGCCAGCAGTCCGTCCCGGACAGGGTCCGGGGCCAACGTCCTGACTTTC
CASSPSRTGSGANVLTF
>TRBV19|TRBJ1-1|few|TRBD1
TGTGCCAGTAGTTCCCCGACAGGGCCGGTTTCTGAAGCTTTCTTT
CASSSPTGPVSEAFF
>TRBV9|TRBJ2-7|.|.
TGTGCCAGCAGCGTAGCGGCGGGAAGGGAGCAGTACTTC
CASSVAAGREQYF
>TRBV27|TRBJ1-5|.|.
TGTGCCAGCGGGCTAACCGGTAGCGTCAATCAGCCCCAGCATTTT
CASGLTGSVNQPQHF
>TRBV10-3|TRBJ1-2|few|.
TGTGCCATCAAGACTGGCGCGAGCAACTATGGCTACACCTTC
CAIKTGASNYGYTF
>TRBV11-2|TRBJ1-1|.|TRBD1
TGTGCCAGCAGCCCCCAGGACAGGGGGCTGATTGAAGCTTTCTTT
CASSPQDRGLIEAFF
>TRBV7-2|TRBJ1-3|.|.
TGTGCCAGCAGCTTAGGTCAGGGCTCTGGAAACACCATATATTTT
CASSLGQGSGNTIYF
>TRBV6-5|TRBJ2-1|.|.
TGTGCCAGCAGGCGCCGGGAGCTATCGAACAATGAGCAGTTCTTC
CASRRRELSNNEQFF
>TRBV7-2|TRBJ2-7|.|TRBD1
TGTGCCAGCAGCCCGAGAGACAGGGCCTACGAGCAGTACTTC
CASSPRDRAYEQYF
>TRBV12-5|TRBJ2-1|few|TRBD1
TGTGCTAGTGGAACCGGGACAGACTACAATGAGCAGTTCTTC
CASGTGTDYNEQFF
>TRBV7-2|TRBJ1-5|.|.
TGTGCCAGCAGCTACACTAGGACTCAGCCCCAGCATTTT
CASSYTRTQPQHF
>TRBV4-2|TRBJ2-7|.|TRBD1
TGTGCCAGCAGCTTGGGACAGCGCAAGCAGTACTTC
CASSLGQRKQYF
>TRBV7-9|TRBJ2-4|.|TRBD2
TGTGCCAGCAGCTCCATAGCGGGAGTCCAAAACATTCAGTACTTC
CASSSIAGVQNIQYF
>TRBV7-2|TRBJ2-7|few|.
TGTGCCAGCAGGTTCCTGAACAGGAACTCCTACGAGCAGTACTTC
CASRFLNRNSYEQYF
>TRBV7-9|TRBJ1-1|.|.
TGTGCCAGCAGCTCCCTACAGGTCTGGGGTGAAGCTTTCTTT
CASSSLQVWGEAFF
>TRBV30|TRBJ2-2|.|.
TGTGCCTGGAGGCGCAGGCCGAACACCGGGGAGCTGTTTTTT
CAWRRRPNTGELFF
>TRBV19|TRBJ1-2|many|.
TGTGCCAGTAGTATCGCGAACAGGCAAAACTATGGCTACACCTTC
CASSIANRQNYGYTF
>TRBV6-1|TRBJ2-1|.|.
TGTGCCAGCAGTCCCGTCCAGGGGAATGAGCAGTTCTTC
CASSPVQGNEQFF
>TRBV6-6|TRBJ1-1|.|.
TGTGCCAGCAGTTACCTAGCCCGGGCGGCTGAAGCTTTCTTT
CASSYLARAAEAFF
>TRBV7-2|TRBJ2-3|few|TRBD2
TGTGCCAGCAGCCAGGGGACTAGGGGATCAGATACGCAGTATTTT
CASSQGTRGSDTQYF
>TRBV18|TRBJ2-7|.|TRBD1
TGTGCCAGCTCACCCCTAACAGGGGGCGCTGGGGAGCAGTACTTC
CASSPLTGGAGEQYF
>TRBV5-1|TRBJ2-2|.|TRBD1
TGCGCCAGCAGCTTGGGTTGGACAGGGATCACCGGGGAGCTGTTTTTT
CASSLGWTGITGELFF
>TRBV7-3|TRBJ2-2|few|.
TGTGCCAGCAGGCGGGACAGTTCCACCGGGGAGCTGTTTTTT
CASRRDSSTGELFF
>TRBV14|TRBJ2-5|.|TRBD2
TGTGCCAGCAGCCAAGATAAACTAGCGGTCCAAGAGACCCAGTACTTC
CASSQDKLAVQETQYF
>TRBV28|TRBJ2-6|few|TRBD2
TGTGCCAGCAGACCACGGGGGGCTGGGGCCAACGTCCTGACTTTC
CASRPRGAGANVLTF
>TRBV19|TRBJ1-5|.|.
TGTGCCAGTAGTATCAGTCAGGCCTATAGCAATCAGCCCCAGCATTTT
CASSISQAYSNQPQHF
>TRBV7-3|TRBJ2-3|.|TRBD2
TGTGCCAGCAGCCGAGGTGGGGGGGGCACAGATACGCAGTATTTT
CASSRGGGGTDTQYF
>TRBV28|TRBJ1-2|once|.
TGTGCCAGCAGTAAGGGAGGTCGGGACTATGGCTACACCTTC
CASSKGGRDYGYTF
>TRBV5-4|TRBJ2-1|.|TRBD2
TGTGCCAGCAGCTTGGGTTCTAGCGGTTACAATGAGCAGTTCTTC
CASSLGSSGYNEQFF
>TRBV7-2|TRBJ2-3|.|TRBD2
TGTGCCAGCAGCTTGTCTAGCGGGACAGATACGCAGTATTTT
CASSLSSGTDTQYF
>TRBV7-6|TRBJ1-1|.|TRBD1
TGTGCCAGCAGCTCGCGACAGGGGGCTACTAACGCTGAAGCTTTCTTT
CASSSRQGATNAEAFF
>TRBV7-9|TRBJ2-3|.|TRBD2
TGTGCCAGCAGCTCGGGACTAGAAGGAGATACGCAGTATTTT
CASSSGLEGDTQYF
>TRBV6-1|TRBJ2-2|.|.
TGTGCCAGCAGTAGCAGGGTCGCCGGGGAGCTGTTTTTT
CASSSRVAGELFF
>TRBV28|TRBJ2-7|.|TRBD2
TGTGCCAGCAGTTATATGGGACTAGCGCCCGCCTACGAGCAGTACTTC
CASSYMGLAPAYEQYF
>TRBV5-4|TRBJ2-7|few|TRBD2
TGTGCCAGCAGCTTGTCGCGGGGGGGGTACGAGCAGTACTTC
CASSLSRGGYEQYF
>TRBV19|TRBJ1-2|.|TRBD1
TGTGCCAGTAGCCGCGGGACAGCTAACTATGGCTACACCTTC
CASSRGTANYGYTF
>TRBV10-2|TRBJ2-5|.|.
TGCGCCAGCAGTGAGACTGAGACCCAGTACTTC
CASSETETQYF
>TRBV4-3|TRBJ2-3|.|.
TGCGCCAGCAGCCCCGTCCGGCAGGGGGGAACAGATACGCAGTATTTT
CASSPVRQGGTDTQYF
>TRBV29-1|TRBJ2-7|.|.
TGCAGCGTTGTTGGGCAGTCCTACGAGCAGTACTTC
CSVVGQSYEQYF